The 27 T cell receptor beta chains given below trace back to one sample, sequenced in a study of cytomegalovirus exposure and HLA in healthy donors. PCR used 60 Vbeta primers and 13 Jbeta primers. Sequencing was performed with immunoSEQ multiplex PCR; in TCRdb, only in-frame clones are kept and a portion is missing. This sample contains roughly 75,000 clones. The sample consisted of PBMCs. The source is a man aged 40-49 years in good health and CMV-seronegative.

The chain couples TRBV29-1 to TRBJ1-1, with D unclear. The V and J ends lost 4 bases and 1 base respectively, with 4 bases between them. Germline V gene data show CDR1 as SQVTM and CDR2 as ANQGSEA. CDR3 length equals 11 residues. The chain's CDR3 is CSVAWNTEAFF. As DNA, the CDR3 is TGCAGCGTTGCGTGGAACACTGAAGCTTTCTTT.

The chain links TRBV9 to TRBJ2-2; 9 bases align to TRBD1. Germline CDR1 reads SGDLS; CDR2 reads YYNGEE. V shed 4 bases, J shed 0 bases, and the junction held 7 bases outside the gene matches. The CDR3 spans 17 residues. The CDR3 spells CASSPRTGATNTGELFF. CDR3 bases: TGTGCCAGCAGCCCCCGGACAGGGGCCACGAACACCGGGGAGCTGTTTTTT.

J is TRBJ1-2 and V is TRBV6-4; D ambiguous. CDR1 and CDR2 from the germline V gene are MRHNA and SNTAGT. CDR3 length equals 12 residues. Trimming removed 6 bases at V and 8 bases at J, with 13 bases between. CDR3 sequence: CASRGGGLGYTF. The CDR3 DNA is TGTGCCAGCAGGGGAGGCGGATTGGGCTACACCTTC.

The V and J genes are TRBV6-1 and TRBJ1-6; D is unclear. Between the trimmed V and J ends, which lost 0 bases and 0 bases, there was a span of 12 bases. Germline V gene data show CDR1 as MNHNS and CDR2 as SASEGT. There are 18 residues in the CDR3. The CDR3 loop reads CASSEAEILSSYNSPLHF. The CDR3 DNA follows: TGTGCCAGCAGTGAAGCTGAGATTTTAAGCTCCTATAATTCACCCCTCCACTTT.

The gene calls are TRBV9 and TRBJ2-7, with 7 positions matching TRBD1. The CDR3 totals 14 residues. Trimming at V came to 2 bases and at J to 3 bases, leaving 5 bases not matched to a gene. CDR1 is SGDLS, CDR2 YYNGEE, per germline. The CDR3, as DNA: TGTGCCAGCAGCGTCGGGGACAGAAACTACGAGCAGTACTTC. Amino acid sequence: CASSVGDRNYEQYF. The variable domain in full, with the rest retrieved from reference TRBV9 and TRBJ2-7, is DSGVTQTPKHLITATGQRVTLRCSPRSGDLSVYWYQQSLDQGLQFLIQYYNGEERAKGNILERFSAQQFPDLHSELNLSSLELGDSALYFCASSVGDRNYEQYFGPGTRLTVT.

The genes are TRBV6-6 and TRBJ1-4; maybe TRBD1 (5 bases). CDR1 is MNHNY and CDR2 is SVGAGI in the germline V gene (reference sequence). V was clipped by 7 bases and J by 8 bases, with 17 bases between them. This CDR3 comprises 14 residues. The CDR3, as DNA: TGTGCCAGCACCAAAACAGGTCTGGAGGAAAAACTGTTTTTT. Protein product: CASTKTGLEEKLFF.

This rearrangement joins TRBV6-1 to TRBJ2-7; D might be TRBD1 (6 bases). The germline V gene encodes CDR1 MNHNS and CDR2 SASEGT. This CDR3 is built from 14 residues. The V end lost 4 bases, the J end lost 1 base, and 11 bases lay between the germline ends. CDR3: CASSADRTSYEQYF. CDR3 coding DNA: TGTGCCAGCAGTGCGGACAGAACATCCTACGAGCAGTACTTC.

This chain connects TRBV6-1 to TRBJ1-1; D may be TRBD1 (5 bases). Germline-derived CDR1 and CDR2 are MNHNS and SASEGT. Trimming left V 2 bases short and J 7 bases short, with 11 bases between. The CDR3 contains 13 residues. CDR3 in DNA: TGTGCCAGCAGTGAATTGGCAAGGGGTGAAGCTTTCTTT. Translated, it gives CASSELARGEAFF.

The V gene is TRBV9, the J gene TRBJ1-1; 8 bases fit TRBD1. The germline V gene encodes CDR1 SGDLS and CDR2 YYNGEE. V gave up 4 bases and J gave up 7 bases; unmatched junction bases: 6. CDR3 length equals 13 residues. The DNA of the CDR3 is TGTGCCAGCAGCACTCCAGGACAGGGTGAAGCTTTCTTT. Encoded protein: CASSTPGQGEAFF.

The chain carries TRBV5-5 and TRBJ2-3; 12 bases agree with TRBD1. Germline-derived CDR1 and CDR2 are SGHKS and YYEKEE (reference sequence). CDR3 size: 14 residues. V shed 6 bases and J 4 bases; nucleotides not matched to a gene: 3. Written as DNA, the CDR3 is TGTGCCAGCACCCGGGACAGGGGGCCAGATACGCAGTATTTT. It yields the protein CASTRDRGPDTQYF. The complete variable domain, with remaining parts taken from reference TRBV5-5 and TRBJ2-3, reads DAGVTQSPTHLIKTRGQQVTLRCSPISGHKSVSWYQQVLGQGPQFIFQYYEKEERGRGNFPDRFSARQFPNYSSELNVNALLLGDSALYLCASTRDRGPDTQYFGPGTRLTVL.

The chain employs TRBV4-3 and TRBJ1-2; 9 bases fit TRBD1. The V segment lost 0 bases and the J segment 6 bases; nucleotides outside the gene matches: 11. CDR1 LGHNA and CDR2 YSLEER come from the germline V gene. This CDR3 has 17 amino acids. The CDR3 nucleotides are TGCGCCAGCAGCCAAGATGGGACAGGGCGTCCTATAGATGGCTACACCTTC. This codes for CASSQDGTGRPIDGYTF.

The gene calls are TRBV7-8 and TRBJ2-7, with a weak D call TRBD1 (6 bases). The CDR3 is made up of 12 amino acids. V gave up 4 bases and J gave up 7 bases, with 11 bases separating them. Germline V lookup: CDR1 SGHVS, CDR2 FQNEAQ. CDR3 in DNA: TGTGCCAGCAGCTCAAACAGGGTGGAGCAGTACTTC. Amino acids: CASSSNRVEQYF.

The gene calls are TRBV9 and TRBJ2-7, with TRBD2 matching 10 bases. Germline lookup yields CDR1 SGDLS and CDR2 YYNGEE. The CDR3 consists of 15 residues. After removal of 5 bases from V and 4 bases from J, the junction contained 9 bases not matched to a gene. This chain's CDR3 is CASREPGLAPYEQYF. The CDR3 DNA sequence: TGTGCCAGCAGAGAGCCGGGACTAGCGCCATACGAGCAGTACTTC.

The J gene is TRBJ2-3, the V gene TRBV7-2; D is possibly TRBD1 (5 bases). Germline loops: CDR1 SGHTA, CDR2 FQGNSA. With 2 bases removed from V and 3 bases from J, the gap between germline ends came to 12 bases. The CDR3 has 15 amino acids. CDR3 region: CASSLRAGKTDTQYF. The CDR3 DNA reads TGTGCCAGCAGCTTAAGGGCAGGGAAGACAGATACGCAGTATTTT.

This chain uses TRBV25-1 with TRBJ1-1; a possible D gene is TRBD1 (6 bases). Between the trimmed V and J ends, which lost 6 bases and 2 bases, there was a span of 10 bases. The germline CDR1 and CDR2 sequences are MGHDK and SYGVNS. There are 13 residues in the CDR3. CDR3: CASRGQLNTEAFF. The CDR3 region has the DNA TGTGCCAGCAGAGGACAGTTAAACACTGAAGCTTTCTTT.

The CDR3 loop reads CASSATGGDNEQFF. The CDR3 DNA reads as TGTGCCAGCAGCGCTACAGGGGGGGACAATGAGCAGTTCTTC. The genes are TRBV9 and TRBJ2-1, with D possibly being TRBD1 (8 bases). V lost 3 bases and J lost 5, with 12 bases in between. This CDR3 comprises 14 residues. Per germline, CDR1 SGDLS and CDR2 YYNGEE.

This chain joins TRBV19 and TRBJ2-1; 12 bases line up with TRBD2. The V and J ends lost 3 bases and 1 base, in that order; junction bases with no gene match: 7. The germline V gene encodes CDR1 LNHDA and CDR2 SQIVND (reference sequence). The CDR3 contains 18 residues. CDR3 sequence (DNA): TGTGCCAGTAGTATGCGGTCTAGCGGGAGGGTATCCTACAATGAGCAGTTCTTC. Translating gives CASSMRSSGRVSYNEQFF. Drawing the rest from reference TRBV19 and TRBJ2-1, the complete variable domain is DGGITQSPKYLFRKEGQNVTLSCEQNLNHDAMYWYRQDPGQGLRLIYYSQIVNDFQKGDIAEGYSVSREKKESFPLTVTSAQKNPTAFYLCASSMRSSGRVSYNEQFFGPGTRLTVL.

This chain uses TRBV7-6 with TRBJ2-3, with TRBD2 identical over 11 bases. Per germline, CDR1 SGHVS and CDR2 FNYEAQ. V lost 4 bases to trimming and J lost 0 bases; unmatched junction nucleotides: 12. CDR3 length: 19 residues. The CDR3: CASSSAPSGRLVSTDTQYF. The CDR3 nucleotides read TGTGCCAGCAGCTCCGCCCCTAGCGGGAGGTTGGTGAGCACAGATACGCAGTATTTT.

J is TRBJ2-5 and V is TRBV5-1; TRBD2 matches 8 bases. V gave up 7 bases and J gave up 1 base; unmatched junction bases: 3. Germline CDR1 is SGHRS and CDR2 is YFSETQ. The CDR3 sequence is 13 residues long. The CDR3 region is CASRTSFQETQYF. DNA of the CDR3: TGCGCCAGCCGGACTAGCTTCCAAGAGACCCAGTACTTC.

The V and J genes are TRBV19 and TRBJ1-4; a possible D gene is TRBD1 (5 bases). The CDR3 covers 13 residues. CDR1 LNHDA and CDR2 SQIVND come from the germline V gene (reference sequence). V was shortened by 3 bases and J by 8 bases, with 10 bases between the two germline ends. The CDR3 spells CASSMGPAEKLFF. For the CDR3, the DNA is TGTGCCAGTAGTATGGGGCCCGCCGAAAAACTGTTTTTT.

V is TRBV28 and J is TRBJ2-7, with TRBD2 as a possible D gene (6 bases). CDR3 length: 15 amino acids. V lost 7 bases and J lost 5, with 21 bases in between. The V gene's germline CDR1 is MDHEN and CDR2 SYDVKM. The CDR3 loop reads CASMGGPGAANEQYF. DNA of the CDR3: TGTGCCAGCATGGGGGGACCGGGAGCCGCCAACGAGCAGTACTTC.

The chain links TRBV11-2 to TRBJ2-1, with D maybe TRBD2 (6 bases). Germline V lookup: CDR1 SGHAT, CDR2 FQNNGV. V lost 5 bases and J lost 12, with 17 bases in between. This CDR3 has 13 residues. CDR3 residues: CASSPPGVVGQFF. CDR3 nucleotides: TGTGCCAGCAGCCCCCCGGGAGTGGTGGGGCAGTTCTTC.

The gene calls are TRBV30 and TRBJ1-2; no clear D gene. The germline CDR1 and CDR2 sequences are GTSNPN and SVGIG (reference sequence). V was pared by 5 bases and J by 5 bases, with 15 bases between. CDR3 length equals 13 residues. The CDR3, as DNA: TGTGCCTGGCTACTACCGGGCGGGTATGGCTACACCTTC. Translating it yields CAWLLPGGYGYTF.

This sequence joins TRBV4-1 and TRBJ1-1; D gene ambiguous. Germline values: CDR1 MGHRA, CDR2 YSYEKL. The V end was cut by 3 bases, the J end by 4 bases, with 9 bases between. There are 13 residues in the CDR3. The CDR3 nucleotides are TGCGCCAGCAGCCATGGCGAGGGCACTGAAGCTTTCTTT. This gives the protein CASSHGEGTEAFF.

The rearrangement uses TRBV4-2 and TRBJ1-1; D gene uncertain. Germline CDR1 reads LGHNA; CDR2 reads YNFKEQ. V was pared by 1 base and J by 3 bases, with 9 bases between. The CDR3 loop spans 14 amino acids. CDR3 sequence reads: CASSQAAGDTEAFF. The CDR3 DNA is TGTGCCAGCAGCCAAGCAGCGGGCGACACTGAAGCTTTCTTT.

V gene TRBV5-6 combines with J gene TRBJ1-2, with no clear D. The V gene's germline CDR1 is SGHDT and CDR2 YYEEEE. The CDR3 has 13 amino acids. Trimming shortened V by 0 bases and J by 4 bases, and 7 bases separated the two germline ends. The CDR3 DNA is TGTGCCAGCAGCTTGGGGCAGTCCTATGGCTACACCTTC. It yields the protein CASSLGQSYGYTF.

This sequence joins TRBV18 and TRBJ2-7; tentative D call: TRBD1 (7 bases). Trimming cost V 3 bases and J 2 bases, with 11 bases left between them. The CDR3 totals 14 residues. CDR1 KGHSH and CDR2 LQKENI come from the germline V gene. CDR3 nucleotide sequence: TGTGCCAGCTCACCTTCAGGGGGGCCCTACGAGCAGTACTTC. It is translated as CASSPSGGPYEQYF.